The 7 T cell receptor beta chains listed next were all sequenced from one sample in a study of T cell repertoires in cytomegalovirus infection. No antigens are known for them. TCRdb re-analysed the reads in MiXCR, keeping a single row per CDR3 protein. The repertoire holds 100,000 to 150,000 distinct CDR3 sequences, with more than 25% as singletons. The sample in question was CD8+ T cells from cultured PBMCs, obtained from culture after CMV antigen stimulation. The receptors derive from a human donor in good health (CMV status not recorded). Some clones in this sample may be carry-over from other donors' samples.

This rearrangement joins TRBV10-3 to TRBJ1-6; TRBD1 agrees at 8 bases. With V trimmed by 6 bases and J by 8 bases, 6 bases remained unmatched. Germline V gives CDR1 ENHRY, CDR2 SYGVKD. The CDR3 loop spans 14 amino acids. The CDR3 here is CAISRDRFYSPLHF. The CDR3 region has the DNA TGTGCCATCAGCCGGGACAGGTTTTATTCACCCCTCCACTTT.

This clonotype was counted only a few times. This chain uses TRBV7-2 with TRBJ2-5; 8 bases line up with TRBD1. The ends lost 1 base at V and 5 bases at J; junction bases unmatched: 9. This CDR3 contains 16 residues. Germline V gene sequence: CDR1 SGHTA, CDR2 FQGNSA. As DNA, the CDR3 is TGTGCCAGCAGCTTAGGTACAGGGGGAATATGGGAGACCCAGTACTTC. This translates into CASSLGTGGIWETQYF. The full variable domain, completed using reference TRBV7-2 and TRBJ2-5, is GAGVSQSPSNKVTEKGKDVELRCDPISGHTALYWYRQSLGQGLEFLIYFQGNSAPDKSGLPSDRFSAERTGGSVSTLTIQRTQQEDSAVYLCASSLGTGGIWETQYFGPGTRLLVL.

V is TRBV4-1 and J is TRBJ1-1, with a weak D call TRBD1 (6 bases). Per germline, CDR1 MGHRA and CDR2 YSYEKL. The CDR3 is made up of 17 amino acids. Deletions cut 1 base from V and 5 bases from J, with 20 bases between. CDR3 protein: CASSQASGGVGGTEAFF. The CDR3 DNA is TGCGCCAGCAGCCAAGCGTCGGGGGGCGTTGGAGGGACTGAAGCTTTCTTT.

At least ten counts were recorded for this clonotype. The rearrangement links TRBV7-2 to TRBJ2-5; TRBD2 matches 8 bases. The CDR3 sequence is 19 residues long. J lost 1 base, V lost 3 bases, and 16 bases had no gene match. The germline V gene encodes CDR1 SGHTA and CDR2 FQGNSA. The CDR3 DNA is TGTGCCAGCAGCTTCTACTTGGGACTAGTAACGCGGGGCCAAGAGACCCAGTACTTC. Its protein product is CASSFYLGLVTRGQETQYF.

This clonotype was picked up a small number of times. The CDR3 sequence: CASSLSRGRTEAFF. The CDR3 DNA is TGTGCCAGCAGCTTAAGCAGGGGCCGCACTGAAGCTTTCTTT. The J gene is TRBJ1-1, the V gene TRBV7-8; possible D gene TRBD1, 6 bases. V was pared by 2 bases and J by 4 bases, with 11 bases between. Germline V CDR1 and CDR2: SGHVS, FQNEAQ. This CDR3 contains 14 residues.

The sample holds a few counts of this clonotype. The chain employs TRBV28 and TRBJ2-1; tentatively, D is TRBD2 (5 bases). Trimming cost V 5 bases and J 0 bases, with 17 bases left between them. This CDR3 has 17 residues. Germline V gene sequence: CDR1 MDHEN, CDR2 SYDVKM. CDR3 DNA: TGTGCCAGCAGTGCCCTGTTTGGGGAGCACTCCTACAATGAGCAGTTCTTC. It is translated as CASSALFGEHSYNEQFF.

This clonotype was found a few times. The rearrangement joins TRBV12-3 or TRBV12-4 to TRBJ2-3; D is unresolved. This CDR3 is 15 amino acids long. V lost 5 bases to trimming and J lost 2 bases, with 14 bases between them. CDR3 loop: CASSKIDRATDTQYF. The DNA of the CDR3 is TGTGCCAGCAGTAAGATAGATCGGGCCACAGATACGCAGTATTTT.